The 2 T cell receptor beta chains below were found in one sample sequenced in a study of T cells after yellow fever vaccination. Each CDR3 protein is one row after TCRdb ran MiXCR on the 5' RACE reads. The table records approximately 580,000 distinct CDR3 sequences, about a sixth of them present only once. Material: PBMCs, obtained less than 6 days after the first yellow fever vaccination. All receptors derive from a man between 18 and 29 years old who received the YFV17D yellow fever vaccine.

This clonotype was counted only a few times. The rearrangement joins TRBV12-3 or TRBV12-4 to TRBJ1-1; D gene uncertain. Trimming pared 2 bases from V and 3 bases from J, leaving 13 bases between. The CDR3 is made up of 15 amino acids. The CDR3 DNA sequence: TGTGCCAGCAGTTTAAGAAGGGAGACGGACACTGAAGCTTTCTTT. It translates to CASSLRRETDTEAFF.

This clonotype was counted a few times. The gene calls are TRBV27 and TRBJ1-6; the match to TRBD1 covers 9 bases. Germline V gene data show CDR1 as MNHEY and CDR2 as SMNVEV (reference sequence). The CDR3 spans 18 residues. Unmatched junction bases numbered 10, after V lost 3 bases and J lost 4 bases. DNA for the CDR3: TGTGCCAGCAGTTTTCTTTCAATCGACAGGGGGTATAATTCACCCCTCCACTTT. Its translation is CASSFLSIDRGYNSPLHF.